These 2 T cell receptor beta chains were sequenced from one sample in a study of T cells after yellow fever vaccination. In TCRdb, the 5' RACE reads were re-called with MiXCR into one record per CDR3 protein. The table shows some 300,000 distinct CDR3 sequences, with around 10% occurring only once. The sample here was CD4+ T cells sorted from PBMCs, taken 45 days after the yellow fever booster vaccination. These receptors were taken from a young man who received the YFV17D yellow fever vaccine.

The chain joins TRBV20-1 to TRBJ2-1; the match to TRBD2 covers 10 bases. J lost 4 bases, V lost 6 bases, and 9 bases had no gene match. CDR3 size: 15 residues. CDR1 and CDR2 (germline): DFQATT, SNEGSKA (reference sequence). In DNA, the CDR3 is TGCAGTGCCCCTCCCGGGACTAGCGTATACAATGAGCAGTTCTTC. This sequence encodes CSAPPGTSVYNEQFF.

This clonotype was found a few times. V gene TRBV15 combines with J gene TRBJ2-3; D unclear. Germline CDR1 and CDR2: LNHNV and YYDKDF (reference sequence). V shed 3 bases and J shed 6 bases, with 10 bases lying between them. The CDR3 runs 13 residues. CDR3 DNA: TGTGCCACCAGCAGTCGAACGGGTGATACGCAGTATTTT. Protein product: CATSSRTGDTQYF.